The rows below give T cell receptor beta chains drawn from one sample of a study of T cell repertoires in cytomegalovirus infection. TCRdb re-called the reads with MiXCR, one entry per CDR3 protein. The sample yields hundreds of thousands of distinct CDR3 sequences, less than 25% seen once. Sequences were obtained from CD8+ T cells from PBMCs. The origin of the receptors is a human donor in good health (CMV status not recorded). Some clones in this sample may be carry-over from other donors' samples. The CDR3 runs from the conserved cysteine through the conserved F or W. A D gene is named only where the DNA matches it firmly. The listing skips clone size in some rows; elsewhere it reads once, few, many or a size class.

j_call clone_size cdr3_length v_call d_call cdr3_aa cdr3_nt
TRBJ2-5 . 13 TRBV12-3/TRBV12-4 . CASSLEDQETQYF TGTGCCAGCAGCCTCGAGGACCAAGAGACCCAGTACTTC
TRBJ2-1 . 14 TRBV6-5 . CTSSFQGPYNEQFF TGTACCAGCAGTTTTCAGGGGCCCTACAATGAGCAGTTCTTC
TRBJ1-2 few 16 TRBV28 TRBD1 CASSPTWDEGARGYTF TGTGCCAGCAGTCCCACCTGGGATGAGGGGGCGCGGGGCTACACCTTC
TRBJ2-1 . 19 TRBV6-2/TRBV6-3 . CASRWSNRFNGGSYNEQFF TGTGCCAGCAGATGGAGCAACCGATTTAATGGGGGGTCTTACAATGAGCAGTTCTTC
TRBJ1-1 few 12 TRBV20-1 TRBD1 CSAPTGSTEAFF TGCAGTGCTCCGACAGGGTCCACTGAAGCTTTCTTT
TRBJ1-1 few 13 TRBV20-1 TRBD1 CSAPGGTVTEAFF TGCAGTGCCCCAGGGGGTACAGTTACTGAAGCTTTCTTT
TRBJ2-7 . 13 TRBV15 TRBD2 CATSRGGGNEQYF TGTGCCACCAGCAGAGGGGGGGGGAACGAGCAGTACTTC
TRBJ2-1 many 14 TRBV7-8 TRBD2 CASSWGGPYNEQFF TGTGCCAGCAGCTGGGGGGGACCTTACAATGAGCAGTTCTTC
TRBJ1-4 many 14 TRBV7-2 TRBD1 CASSSTGPGEKLFF TGTGCCAGCAGCTCGACAGGGCCGGGTGAAAAACTGTTTTTT
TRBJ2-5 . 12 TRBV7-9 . CASSPDTKTQYF TGTGCCAGCAGCCCGGACACGAAGACCCAGTACTTC
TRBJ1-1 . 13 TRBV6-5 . CASSPAPNTEAFF TGTGCCAGCAGCCCAGCTCCTAACACTGAAGCTTTCTTT
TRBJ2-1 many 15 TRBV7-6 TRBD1 CASSTRQGAYNEQFF TGTGCCAGCAGCACTAGACAGGGGGCCTACAATGAGCAGTTCTTC
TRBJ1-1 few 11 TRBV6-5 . CASSYNREAFF TGTGCCAGCAGTTACAACCGAGAAGCTTTCTTT
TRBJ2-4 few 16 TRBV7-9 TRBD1 CASSGTGGLAKNIQYF TGTGCCAGCAGCGGGACAGGGGGGTTAGCCAAAAACATTCAGTACTTC
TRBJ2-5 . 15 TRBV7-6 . CASSLTPLPGETQYF TGTGCCAGCAGCTTAACCCCCCTCCCTGGGGAGACCCAGTACTTC
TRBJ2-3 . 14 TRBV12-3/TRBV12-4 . CASSLGPGTDTQYF TGTGCCAGCAGTTTAGGCCCAGGGACAGATACGCAGTATTTT
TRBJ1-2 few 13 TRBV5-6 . CASTLTGFDGYTF TGTGCCAGCACCCTGACAGGCTTCGACGGCTACACCTTC
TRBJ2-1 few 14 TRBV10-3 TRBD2 CAISGLAVNNEQFF TGTGCCATCAGTGGGCTAGCGGTAAACAATGAGCAGTTCTTC
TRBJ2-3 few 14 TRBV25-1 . CASSRPAWLDTQYF TGTGCCAGCAGTAGACCCGCGTGGCTTGATACGCAGTATTTT
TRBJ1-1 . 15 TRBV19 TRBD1 CASSNRGAVVAEAFF TGTGCCAGTAGCAACAGGGGGGCCGTCGTCGCTGAAGCTTTCTTT
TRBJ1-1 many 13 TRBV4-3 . CASSQDVNTEAFF TGCGCCAGCAGCCAAGATGTGAACACTGAAGCTTTCTTT
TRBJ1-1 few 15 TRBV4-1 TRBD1 CASSQQGQMNTEAFF TGCGCCAGCAGCCAACAGGGACAGATGAACACTGAAGCTTTCTTT
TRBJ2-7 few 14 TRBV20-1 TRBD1 CSARTRDRGYEQYF TGCAGTGCTAGAACCCGGGACAGGGGCTACGAGCAGTACTTC
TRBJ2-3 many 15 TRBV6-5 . CASLSFHRAPDTQYF TGTGCCAGCCTTTCCTTTCACAGGGCACCAGATACGCAGTATTTT
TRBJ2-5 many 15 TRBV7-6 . CASSLAGGEKETQYF TGTGCCAGCAGCTTAGCTGGGGGAGAGAAAGAGACCCAGTACTTC
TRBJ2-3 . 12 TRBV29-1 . CSVVSIVDTQYF TGCAGCGTTGTTTCGATCGTGGATACGCAGTATTTT
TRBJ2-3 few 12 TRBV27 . CASGGGLNTQYF TGTGCCAGCGGAGGGGGCCTAAATACGCAGTATTTT
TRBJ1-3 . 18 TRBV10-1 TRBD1 CATPKNDRENGSGNTIYF TGCGCCACCCCGAAAAATGACAGGGAAAATGGCTCTGGAAACACCATATATTTT
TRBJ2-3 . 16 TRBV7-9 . CASSLTDGFVKNTQYF TGTGCCAGCAGCTTAACTGACGGCTTCGTGAAAAATACGCAGTATTTT
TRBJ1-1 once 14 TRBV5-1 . CASSLDRWDTEAFF TGCGCCAGCAGCTTGGACAGGTGGGACACTGAAGCTTTCTTT
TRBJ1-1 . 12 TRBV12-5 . CASGFKPDEAFF TGTGCTAGTGGTTTTAAACCAGACGAAGCTTTCTTT
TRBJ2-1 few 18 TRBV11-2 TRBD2 CASSLFSRASGVKNEQFF TGTGCCAGCAGCTTATTCTCCCGGGCTAGCGGGGTGAAGAATGAGCAGTTCTTC
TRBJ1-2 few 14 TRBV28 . CASRFQHGTYGYTF TGTGCCAGCAGGTTCCAACACGGGACCTATGGCTACACCTTC
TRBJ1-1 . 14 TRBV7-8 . CASSVFRGNTEAFF TGTGCCAGCAGCGTTTTCAGGGGGAACACTGAAGCTTTCTTT
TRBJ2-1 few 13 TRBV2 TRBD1 CASKDRVYNEQFF TGTGCCAGCAAGGACAGGGTATACAATGAGCAGTTCTTC
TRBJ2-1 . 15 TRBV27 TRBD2 CASRLAGNSYNEQFF TGTGCCAGCCGTCTAGCGGGGAACTCCTACAATGAGCAGTTCTTC
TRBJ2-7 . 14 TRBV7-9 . CASSSPSDSYEQYF TGTGCCAGCAGCTCCCCATCGGACAGCTACGAGCAGTACTTC
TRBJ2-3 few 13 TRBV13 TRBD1 CASTGGGPDTQYF TGTGCCAGCACAGGGGGCGGTCCGGATACGCAGTATTTT
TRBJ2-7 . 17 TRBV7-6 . CASSLDPFDIYSYEQYF TGTGCCAGCAGCTTAGATCCCTTTGACATCTACTCCTACGAGCAGTACTTC
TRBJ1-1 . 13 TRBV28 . CASSRALSTEAFF TGTGCCAGCAGCCGGGCCCTCTCCACTGAAGCTTTCTTT
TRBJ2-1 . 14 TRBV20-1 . CSARPIPGGDEQFF TGCAGTGCTAGACCTATCCCGGGGGGCGATGAGCAGTTCTTC
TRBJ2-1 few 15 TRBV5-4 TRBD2 CASSSAGELYNEQFF TGTGCCAGCAGCTCAGCGGGGGAGCTTTACAATGAGCAGTTCTTC
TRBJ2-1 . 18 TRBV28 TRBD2 CASSFDSRGGGNYNEQFF TGTGCCAGCAGTTTCGATAGTCGCGGGGGGGGGAACTACAATGAGCAGTTCTTC
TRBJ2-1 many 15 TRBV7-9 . CASSSDYFSYNEQFF TGTGCCAGCAGCTCGGACTATTTCTCCTACAATGAGCAGTTCTTC
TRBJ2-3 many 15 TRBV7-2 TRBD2 CASSFLAGSTDTQYF TGTGCCAGCAGCTTCTTAGCGGGAAGCACAGATACGCAGTATTTT
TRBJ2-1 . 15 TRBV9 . CASSVLANSYNEQFF TGTGCCAGCAGCGTCTTAGCCAACTCCTACAATGAGCAGTTCTTC
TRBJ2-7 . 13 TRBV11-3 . CASSLRPGYEQYF TGTGCCAGCAGCCTACGGCCGGGGTACGAGCAGTACTTC
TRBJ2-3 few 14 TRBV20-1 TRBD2 CSATSGGRGDTQYF TGCAGTGCTACTAGCGGGGGCCGGGGAGATACGCAGTATTTT
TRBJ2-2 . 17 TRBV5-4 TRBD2 CASSSPSGGSNTGELFF TGTGCCAGCAGCTCGCCTAGCGGGGGATCGAACACCGGGGAGCTGTTTTTT
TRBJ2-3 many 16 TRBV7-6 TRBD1 CASSLRAGGETDTQYF TGTGCCAGCAGCTTAAGGGCAGGGGGCGAAACAGATACGCAGTATTTT
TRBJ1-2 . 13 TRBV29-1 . CSVAGGLFYGYTF TGCAGCGTTGCGGGGGGTTTGTTCTATGGCTACACCTTC